Shown below are 21 T cell receptor beta chains from a single sample sequenced in a study of post-analysis software for immune sequencing data. General study points: TRBV5-6, TRBV5-1 and TRBV20-1 belonged to a set of a handful of TRBV segments that were more frequent in patients than controls.

Antigens of these TCRs are unknown. The TCR beta cDNA libraries carried unique molecular identifiers. TCRdb passed the PCR reads through MiXCR, listing each CDR3 protein once. This sample has 500,000 to 600,000 distinct CDR3 sequences, with about 40% found just once. The specimen sequenced was blood. The receptors were gathered from a girl aged 10-17 years with multiple sclerosis.

This clonotype was detected only once. The chain carries TRBV7-9 and TRBJ2-7; D not certain. This CDR3 is built from 14 residues. Trimming shortened V by 5 bases and J by 7 bases, and 18 bases separated the two germline ends. Germline V lookup: CDR1 SEHNR, CDR2 FQNEAQ (reference sequence). The CDR3: CASSPLPVPWEQYF. CDR3 DNA sequence: TGTGCCAGCAGCCCTCTACCAGTTCCCTGGGAGCAGTACTTC.

The chain recombines TRBV4-2 with TRBJ2-3; TRBD2 aligns across 7 bases. Germline V gene lookup returns CDR1 LGHNA and CDR2 YNFKEQ. The CDR3 consists of 15 residues. V lost 1 base to trimming and J lost 5 bases; unmatched junction nucleotides: 6. CDR3 DNA sequence: TGTGCCAGCAGCCAAGGGCTAGCGGCGGGAGATACGCAGTATTTT. Amino acid sequence: CASSQGLAAGDTQYF.

The J gene is TRBJ1-5, the V gene TRBV27; unclear D gene. Trimming removed 3 bases at V and 9 bases at J, with 15 bases between. Germline values: CDR1 MNHEY, CDR2 SMNVEV (reference sequence). This CDR3 is 14 amino acids long. CDR3 residues: CASSLAPKGPPQHF. CDR3 DNA sequence: TGTGCCAGCAGTTTGGCCCCCAAAGGCCCGCCCCAGCATTTT.

This clonotype was detected only a few times. The rearrangement joins TRBV2 to TRBJ2-3; D is undetermined. Germline CDR1 and CDR2: SNHLY and FYNNEI. Trimming removed 6 bases at V and 3 bases at J, with 4 bases between. The CDR3 is made up of 11 amino acids. Written as DNA, the CDR3 is TGTGCCAGCAGAGTAACAGATACGCAGTATTTT. Amino acid sequence: CASRVTDTQYF.

The V call is TRBV6-1, the J call TRBJ2-7; TRBD1 is a possible D gene (6 bases). The CDR3 runs 14 residues. Germline V lookup: CDR1 MNHNS, CDR2 SASEGT. V was pared by 6 bases and J by 6 bases, with 18 bases between. CDR3 DNA: TGTGCCAGCAGCAACCCCTCTAGGACAGTCGAGCAGTACTTC. Its protein product is CASSNPSRTVEQYF.

This clonotype appeared a few times. This chain links TRBV20-1 with TRBJ2-5; D is undetermined. This CDR3 has 13 residues. Germline V gene lookup returns CDR1 DFQATT and CDR2 SNEGSKA (reference sequence). Trimming took off 2 bases at V and 2 bases at J, with 9 bases between the two ends. CDR3 nucleotides: TGCAGTGCTAGATCGGGTCTTCAAGAGACCCAGTACTTC. It encodes CSARSGLQETQYF.

The chain employs TRBV15 and TRBJ2-1; TRBD2 matches 10 bases. Germline CDR1 LNHNV, CDR2 YYDKDF (reference sequence). V trimming: 0 bases; J trimming: 9 bases; junction bases outside the gene matches: 5. This CDR3 is 15 amino acids long. The CDR3 spells CATSRDRGLAAEQFF. CDR3 bases: TGTGCCACCAGCAGAGATCGTGGACTAGCGGCTGAGCAGTTCTTC.

This clonotype was counted between two and nine times. The chain recombines TRBV27 with TRBJ2-1; TRBD2 might be the D (5 bases). Germline CDR1 MNHEY, CDR2 SMNVEV (reference sequence). This CDR3 has 13 residues. V was trimmed by 6 bases and J by 13 bases, leaving 19 bases between them. CDR3 sequence (DNA): TGTGCCAGCAGCCGCCCTGGGGAGCGCAACCAGTTCTTC. Residues: CASSRPGERNQFF.

The chain carries TRBV9 and TRBJ1-2; no firm D call. The ends were cut back, 3 bases at V and 2 bases at J, with 11 bases in the middle. Germline-derived CDR1 and CDR2 are SGDLS and YYNGEE. CDR3 length equals 14 residues. The CDR3 reads CASSARGRNYGYTF. The CDR3, as DNA: TGTGCCAGCAGCGCCCGGGGAAGAAACTATGGCTACACCTTC.

The chain recombines TRBV5-6 with TRBJ2-4, with D unresolved. The germline V and J ends were trimmed by 6 bases and 0 bases, with 7 bases remaining between them. This CDR3 is built from 13 residues. Germline CDR1 and CDR2: SGHDT and YYEEEE. CDR3 in amino acids: CASIDLAKNIQYF. Here the CDR3 DNA reads TGTGCCAGCATCGACCTAGCCAAAAACATTCAGTACTTC.

The table lists this clonotype with a few counts. Its ends do not fully match the called genes, so a read error is possible. The rearrangement links TRBV12-3 or TRBV12-4 to TRBJ2-5, with TRBD1 identical over 7 bases. CDR3 length: 14 amino acids. DNA for the CDR3: TGTGCCAGCAGTCCGAGACAGGGTCAAGAGGCCCAGTACTTC. Residues: CASSPRQGQEAQYF.

A few counts support this clonotype. One junction end does not reproduce the germline sequence, and a read error may be involved. The chain carries TRBV3-1 and TRBJ2-1, with D possibly called TRBD1 or TRBD2 (6 bases each). The CDR3 is 13 amino acids. From germline, CDR1 is LGHDT and CDR2 YNNKEL (reference sequence). The CDR3 spells CASNQRGVPEQFF. In nucleotides, the CDR3 is TGTGCCAGCAACCAAAGGGGGGTTCCTGAGCAGTTCTTC.

This clonotype came up a few times. The chain employs TRBV5-1 and TRBJ2-4; possibly TRBD1 for D (6 bases). This CDR3 has 15 residues. CDR1 and CDR2 from the germline V gene are SGHRS and YFSETQ. The ends were cut back, 4 bases at V and 5 bases at J, with 16 bases in the middle. In DNA, the CDR3 is TGCGCCAGCAGCCTCCCACAGGGAAGGCAAAACATTCAGTACTTC. It translates to CASSLPQGRQNIQYF.

The chain has TRBV7-3 and TRBJ1-2, with D unclear. The CDR3 has 14 amino acids. CDR1 is SGHTA, CDR2 FQGTGA, per germline. Trimming left V 2 bases short and J 4 bases short, with 11 bases between. CDR3 DNA sequence: TGTGCCAGCAGCTTAGATCCGGCGGGCTATGGCTACACCTTC. Residues: CASSLDPAGYGYTF.

This clonotype appeared a few times. This rearrangement joins TRBV7-2 to TRBJ1-2; tentative D call: TRBD1 (6 bases). The CDR3 is 17 residues long. Germline V CDR1 and CDR2: SGHTA, FQGNSA. V was cut by 0 bases and J by 7 bases, with 21 bases left in between. CDR3 DNA: TGTGCCAGCAGCTTAGCGGGATTGAATCGGGGGGCTGGTGGCTACACCTTC. It is translated as CASSLAGLNRGAGGYTF.

This clonotype was seen only a few times. The rearrangement uses TRBV5-1 and TRBJ2-1; tentatively, D is TRBD1 or TRBD2 (5 bases each). V gave up 4 bases and J gave up 9 bases, with 17 bases separating them. This CDR3 is built from 14 residues. The germline V gene has CDR1 SGHRS and CDR2 YFSETQ. CDR3 DNA sequence: TGCGCCAGCAGCACCGGGACCCCCCGAGGTGAGCAGTTCTTC. Its protein is CASSTGTPRGEQFF.

This chain connects TRBV25-1 to TRBJ2-7, with 8 bases fitting TRBD1. The CDR3 has 14 residues. Trimming took 3 bases from V and 3 from J; bases not matched to a gene: 4. CDR1 is MGHDK and CDR2 is SYGVNS in the germline V gene. The DNA of the CDR3 is TGTGCCAGCAGTGAGGACAGGGTGAGCTACGAGCAGTACTTC. Translating it yields CASSEDRVSYEQYF.

This rearrangement joins TRBV7-3 to TRBJ2-7; D is possibly TRBD2 (6 bases). The J call may be mistaken, given a closer DNA end match to TRBJ2-5. Looked up from germline, CDR1 is SGHTA and CDR2 is FQGTGA. CDR3 length: 14 residues. The CDR3 sequence is CASSAGSGIETQYF. The CDR3 bases are TGTGCCAGCAGCGCCGGGAGTGGGATCGAGACCCAGTACTTC.

This clonotype was detected once. The chain has TRBV5-1 and TRBJ2-5; no definite D call. The CDR3 has 14 amino acids. Germline V gene sequence: CDR1 SGHRS, CDR2 YFSETQ. Trimming took off 0 bases at V and 3 bases at J, with 9 bases between the two ends. The CDR3 bases are TGCGCCAGCAGCTTGGTTGCCCTAGAAGAGACCCAGTACTTC. This encodes CASSLVALEETQYF.

Many counts were recorded for this clonotype. The gene calls are TRBV7-9 and TRBJ2-7; perhaps TRBD2 as D (5 bases). This CDR3 comprises 14 residues. Germline CDR1 SEHNR, CDR2 FQNEAQ (reference sequence). Trimming removed 3 bases from V and 6 bases from J, with 15 bases in between. In DNA, the CDR3 is TGTGCCAGCAGCTTGAGGGTTGATTACCGCGAGCAGTACTTC. As protein: CASSLRVDYREQYF. Based on the CDR3 plus reference TRBV7-9 and TRBJ2-7, the full variable domain is DTGVSQNPRHKITKRGQNVTFRCDPISEHNRLYWYRQTLGQGPEFLTYFQNEAQLEKSRLLSDRFSAERPKGSFSTLEIQRTEQGDSAMYLCASSLRVDYREQYFGPGTRLTVT.

This sequence joins TRBV20-1 and TRBJ2-5, with D possibly called TRBD1 or TRBD2 (5 bases each). CDR1 and CDR2 (germline): DFQATT, SNEGSKA (reference sequence). Trimming left V 3 bases short and J 5 bases short, with 16 bases between. This CDR3 is built from 14 residues. The CDR3 nucleotides are TGCAGTGCTAGGGGGACCAGTGTCGGGGAGACCCAGTACTTC. It encodes CSARGTSVGETQYF.